This T cell receptor beta chain was recovered during a study of T cell responses to AZD1222 COVID-19 vaccine. As for the study in general: Analysis merged second doses at about 4 or about 12 weeks.

Turning to this clone: Its antigen is currently unknown.

TCRdb's table, derived via immunoSEQ multiplex PCR, lists solely in-frame clones and lacks some. The data hold 130,000 to 150,000 clones, with roughly 92% observed a single time. This CDR3 region has 15 residues. V lost 0 bases and J lost 3, with 13 bases in between. Germline CDR1 is SGHRS and CDR2 is YFSETQ. General study points: Following two doses of AZD1222, Spike-specific TCR breadth and depth rose. The donor group comprised mostly white British people and more females; the analysis possibly underestimated clonal diversity.

The material sequenced was peripheral blood, taken on day 0 of AZD1222 vaccination. This sequence joins TRBV5-1 and TRBJ2-7; maybe TRBD2 (6 bases). This TCR was sampled from an adult in good health. In DNA form, the CDR3 reads TGCGCCAGCAGCTTGGGCTGGGGGGTTATCTACGAGCAGTACTTC. This gives the protein CASSLGWGVIYEQYF.